These 5 T cell receptor beta chains came from one sample sequenced in a study of early T cells in non-severe SARS-CoV-2 infection. TCRdb analysed the 5' RACE reads with MiXCR anew, one entry per CDR3 protein. The sample has about 20,000 distinct CDR3 sequences, approximately 3.8% seen once; the top ten hold around 5.6%. Material for sequencing was whole blood. The receptors were sampled from an adult who was a healthcare worker with PCR-confirmed SARS-CoV-2 infection or an uninfected control (not recorded which).

This clonotype was seen ten or more times. This chain uses TRBV29-1 with TRBJ2-1, with 14 positions matching TRBD2. The CDR3 contains 18 residues. V lost 6 bases and J lost 0; bases outside the gene matches: 10. Per germline, CDR1 SQVTM and CDR2 ANQGSEA. The CDR3 bases are TGCAGCGTCGCCGGTAGGACTAGCGGGGGGCGCTCCTACAATGAGCAGTTCTTC. This encodes CSVAGRTSGGRSYNEQFF.

This clonotype was detected ten times or more. The CDR3 is CASRGQHTDTQYF. The CDR3 DNA sequence: TGTGCCAGCAGGGGGCAACACACAGATACGCAGTATTTT. This chain uses TRBV7-2 with TRBJ2-3; D perhaps matches TRBD1 (5 bases). The CDR3 spans 13 residues. CDR1 SGHTA and CDR2 FQGNSA come from the germline V gene. V dropped 6 bases and J dropped 2 bases, with 9 bases sitting between them.

This clonotype was detected many times. The rearrangement links TRBV29-1 to TRBJ2-6; unclear D gene. The V and J ends lost 4 bases and 0 bases respectively, with 7 bases between them. The germline gives CDR1 SQVTM, CDR2 ANQGSEA. The CDR3 spans 14 residues. The chain's CDR3 is CSVAMVSGANVLTF. In DNA form, the CDR3 reads TGCAGCGTTGCGATGGTCTCTGGGGCCAACGTCCTGACTTTC.

This clonotype has ten or more counts. The rearrangement uses TRBV6-5 and TRBJ2-3, with 8 bases matching TRBD2. Germline V CDR1 and CDR2: MNHEY, SVGAGI. The CDR3 contains 15 residues. V gave up 6 bases and J gave up 1 base; unmatched junction bases: 6. The CDR3 DNA is TGTGCCAGCAGCCCCTTTAGCGGGGGCACAGATACGCAGTATTTT. This sequence encodes CASSPFSGGTDTQYF.

This clonotype showed up many times. The chain recombines TRBV12-3 or TRBV12-4 with TRBJ2-7; 8 bases fit TRBD2. The CDR3 sequence is 14 residues long. The ends lost 5 bases at V and 2 bases at J; junction bases unmatched: 5. This CDR3 reads CASSRLGRAYEQYF. In DNA form, the CDR3 reads TGTGCCAGCAGTCGCCTCGGGAGGGCCTACGAGCAGTACTTC.